This section outlines one T cell receptor beta chain sequence together with its context. Its antigen is currently unknown. This record belongs to a study of T cell responses to AZD1222 COVID-19 vaccine. Study outcomes and limitations: Donors in the cohort were predominantly white British and more often female, and clonal diversity was possibly underestimated. Only 5 or 6 individuals given AZD1222 were seropositive at baseline. Breadth and depth of Spike-specific TCRs rose after two AZD1222 doses. Unmutated regions of variants are reportedly targeted by nearly half of spike-specific TCRs.

The method was immunoSEQ multiplex PCR; TCRdb's version includes in-frame clones alone and lacks a portion of them. The data show about 99,000 clones, with roughly 90% seen just once and roughly 2.7% held by the top ten. This receptor was obtained from an adult in good health. Here the sequenced sample was peripheral blood, taken on day 0 of AZD1222 vaccination.

The CDR3 region has the DNA TGTGCCAGCAGCAAAACGATAGCTAGCGGGAAGACCTACGAGCAGTACTTC. Protein sequence: CASSKTIASGKTYEQYF. The J gene is TRBJ2-7, the V gene TRBV21-1; the table's D gene call, TRBD2, was not cross checked with the DNA. TRBV21-1 is a documented pseudogene. This CDR3 has 17 amino acids.